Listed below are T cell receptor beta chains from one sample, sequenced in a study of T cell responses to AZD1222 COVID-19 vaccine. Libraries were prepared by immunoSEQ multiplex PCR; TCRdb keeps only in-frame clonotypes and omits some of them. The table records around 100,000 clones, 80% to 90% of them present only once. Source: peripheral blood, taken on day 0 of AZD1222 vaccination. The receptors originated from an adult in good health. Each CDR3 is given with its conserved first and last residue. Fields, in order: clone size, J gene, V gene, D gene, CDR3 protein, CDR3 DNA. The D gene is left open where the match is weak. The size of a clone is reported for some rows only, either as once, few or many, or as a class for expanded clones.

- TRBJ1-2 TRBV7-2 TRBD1 CASSPESGQGYGYTF TGTGCCAGCAGCCCCGAAAGTGGACAGGGCTATGGCTACACCTTC
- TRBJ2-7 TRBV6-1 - CASSYGQLSYEQYF TGTGCCAGCAGTTATGGACAGTTGTCCTACGAGCAGTACTTC
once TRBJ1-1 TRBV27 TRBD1 CASSRPWTGVAEAFF TGTGCCAGCAGTCGACCCTGGACAGGGGTCGCTGAAGCTTTCTTT
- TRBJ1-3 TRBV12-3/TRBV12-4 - CASRAARGNTIYF TGTGCCAGCAGAGCAGCAAGGGGAAACACCATATATTTT
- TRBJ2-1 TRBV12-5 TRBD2 CASGPRPSGYNEQFF TGTGCTAGTGGACCTCGGCCTAGCGGCTACAATGAGCAGTTCTTC
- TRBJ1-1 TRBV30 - CAWSVAARPTEAFF TGTGCCTGGAGTGTTGCGGCAAGGCCCACTGAAGCTTTCTTT
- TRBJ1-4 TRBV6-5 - CASSYSPVAWEKLFF TGTGCCAGCAGTTACTCTCCTGTTGCTTGGGAAAAACTGTTTTTT
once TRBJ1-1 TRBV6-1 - CASSANTEAFF TGTGCCAGCAGTGCGAACACTGAAGCTTTCTTT
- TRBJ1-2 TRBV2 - CASSEGPDGYTF TGTGCCAGCAGTGAAGGCCCAGATGGCTACACCTTC
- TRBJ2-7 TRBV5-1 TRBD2 CASRASGSYEQYF TGCGCCAGCCGGGCTAGCGGATCCTACGAGCAGTACTTC
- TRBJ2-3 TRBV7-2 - CASSLLYGGTDTQYF TGTGCCAGCAGCTTGTTGTACGGGGGCACAGATACGCAGTATTTT
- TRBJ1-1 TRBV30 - CAWVALNSEAFF TGTGCCTGGGTGGCCCTGAACAGTGAAGCTTTCTTT
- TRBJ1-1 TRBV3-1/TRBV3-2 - CASSPKVLGAEAFF TGTGCCAGCAGCCCTAAGGTACTAGGGGCTGAAGCTTTCTTT
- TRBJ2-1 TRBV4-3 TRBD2 CASSHSGGPSYNEQFF TGCGCCAGCAGCCATAGCGGGGGGCCCTCCTACAATGAGCAGTTCTTC
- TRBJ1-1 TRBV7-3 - CASSPAPQGGTEAFF TGTGCCAGCAGCCCAGCCCCCCAGGGCGGCACTGAAGCTTTCTTT
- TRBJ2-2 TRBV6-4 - CASSFDSQNTGELFF TGTGCCAGCAGTTTCGACAGCCAGAACACCGGGGAGCTGTTTTTT
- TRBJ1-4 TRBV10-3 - CAIRDANSEKLFF TGTGCCATCAGGGACGCGAATAGTGAAAAACTGTTTTTT
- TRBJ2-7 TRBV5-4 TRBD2 CASRDGTSVTYEQYF TGTGCCAGCAGGGACGGGACTAGCGTAACCTACGAGCAGTACTTC
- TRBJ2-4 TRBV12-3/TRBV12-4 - CASILGGGDIQYF -
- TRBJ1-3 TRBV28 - CASTGPIRGNTIYF TGTGCCAGTACCGGGCCCATAAGGGGAAACACCATATATTTT
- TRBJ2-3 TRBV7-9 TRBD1 CASSRGTGSTDTQYF TGTGCCAGCAGCCGTGGGACAGGGTCAACAGATACGCAGTATTTT
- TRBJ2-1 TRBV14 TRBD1 CASSPPGRTGGGNEQFF TGTGCCAGCAGCCCCCCCGGAAGGACAGGTGGGGGCAATGAGCAGTTCTTC
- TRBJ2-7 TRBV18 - CASSPAAGLSEQYF TGTGCCAGCTCACCAGCTGCAGGGTTGAGCGAGCAGTACTTC
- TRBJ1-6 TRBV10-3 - CAISESNGGRSPLHF TGTGCCATCAGTGAGTCGAACGGGGGGAGGTCACCCCTCCACTTT
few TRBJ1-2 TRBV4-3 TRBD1 CASSQPGTVNYGYTF TGCGCCAGCAGCCAACCTGGGACAGTCAACTATGGCTACACCTTC
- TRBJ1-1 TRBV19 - CASSVGGTEAFF TGTGCCAGTAGTGTAGGCGGCACTGAAGCTTTCTTT
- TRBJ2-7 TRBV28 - CASRHGQISYEQYF TGTGCCAGCAGACATGGACAGATTTCCTACGAGCAGTACTTC
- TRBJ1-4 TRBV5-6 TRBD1 CASAGTATNEKLFF TGTGCCAGCGCGGGGACAGCAACTAATGAAAAACTGTTTTTT
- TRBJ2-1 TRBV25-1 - CASSELTNEQFF TGTGCCAGCAGTGAACTTACCAATGAGCAGTTCTTC
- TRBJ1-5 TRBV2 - CASSDRVSNQPQHF TGTGCCAGCAGTGACAGGGTTAGCAATCAGCCCCAGCATTTT
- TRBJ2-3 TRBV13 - CASSLGGPSTDTQYF TGTGCCAGCAGCTTAGGAGGGCCCAGCACAGATACGCAGTATTTT
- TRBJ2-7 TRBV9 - CASSVAWGYEQYF TGTGCCAGCAGCGTTGCATGGGGGTACGAGCAGTACTTC
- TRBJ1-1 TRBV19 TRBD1 CASSPTGLFNTEAFF TGTGCCAGTAGTCCGACAGGGCTATTCAACACTGAAGCTTTCTTT
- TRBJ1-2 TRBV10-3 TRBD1 CAISNRQGDGGYTF TGTGCCATCAGTAATCGCCAGGGGGACGGTGGCTACACCTTC
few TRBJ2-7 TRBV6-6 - CASRPEQATSSYEQYF TGTGCCAGCAGACCTGAGCAGGCAACGAGCTCCTACGAGCAGTACTTC
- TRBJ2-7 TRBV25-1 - CASTRNGEQYF TGTGCCAGCACACGAAATGGCGAGCAGTACTTC
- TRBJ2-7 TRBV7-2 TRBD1 CASSPRTGSSYEQYF TGTGCCAGCAGCCCCAGGACAGGGAGCTCCTACGAGCAGTACTTC
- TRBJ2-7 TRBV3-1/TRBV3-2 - CASSQQERSYEQYF TGTGCCAGCAGCCAGCAGGAGCGGTCCTACGAGCAGTACTTC